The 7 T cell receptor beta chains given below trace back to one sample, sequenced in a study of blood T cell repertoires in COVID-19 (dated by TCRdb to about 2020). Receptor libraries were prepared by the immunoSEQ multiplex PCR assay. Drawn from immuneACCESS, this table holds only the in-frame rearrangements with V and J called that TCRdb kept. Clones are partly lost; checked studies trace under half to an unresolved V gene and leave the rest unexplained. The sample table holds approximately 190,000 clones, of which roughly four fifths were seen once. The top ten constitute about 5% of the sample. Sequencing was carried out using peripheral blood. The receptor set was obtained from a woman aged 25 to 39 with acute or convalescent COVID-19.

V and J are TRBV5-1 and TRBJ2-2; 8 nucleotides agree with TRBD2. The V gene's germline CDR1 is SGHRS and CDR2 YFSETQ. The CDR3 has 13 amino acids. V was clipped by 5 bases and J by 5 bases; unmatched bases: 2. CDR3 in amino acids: CASRVAGTGELFF. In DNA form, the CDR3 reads TGCGCCAGCAGGGTAGCGGGGACCGGGGAGCTGTTTTTT.

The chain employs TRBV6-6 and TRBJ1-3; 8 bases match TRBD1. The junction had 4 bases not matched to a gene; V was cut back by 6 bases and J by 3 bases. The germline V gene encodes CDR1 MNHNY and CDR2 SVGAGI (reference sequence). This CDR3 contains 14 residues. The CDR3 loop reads CASRSTGVGNTIYF. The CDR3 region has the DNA TGTGCCAGCAGGTCGACAGGGGTTGGAAACACCATATATTTT.

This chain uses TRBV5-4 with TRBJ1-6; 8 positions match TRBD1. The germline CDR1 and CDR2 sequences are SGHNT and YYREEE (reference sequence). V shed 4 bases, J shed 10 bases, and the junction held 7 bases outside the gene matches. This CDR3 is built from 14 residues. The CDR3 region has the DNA TGTGCCAGCAGCCAGGACAGGGATAGATCACCCCTCCACTTT. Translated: CASSQDRDRSPLHF.

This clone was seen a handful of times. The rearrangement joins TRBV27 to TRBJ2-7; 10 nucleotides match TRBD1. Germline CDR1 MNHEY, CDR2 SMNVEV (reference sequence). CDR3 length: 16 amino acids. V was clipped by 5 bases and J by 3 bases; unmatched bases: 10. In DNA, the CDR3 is TGTGCCAGCAGTCCTCTTGGGGGGACAGGGGTCTACGAGCAGTACTTC. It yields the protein CASSPLGGTGVYEQYF.

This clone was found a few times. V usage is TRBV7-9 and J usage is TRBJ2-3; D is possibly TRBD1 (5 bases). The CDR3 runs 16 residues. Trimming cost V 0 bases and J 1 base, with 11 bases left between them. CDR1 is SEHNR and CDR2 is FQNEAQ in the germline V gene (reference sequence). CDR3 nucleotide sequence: TGTGCCAGCAGCTTAGCGCAGGGTAGGGGCACAGATACGCAGTATTTT. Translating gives CASSLAQGRGTDTQYF.

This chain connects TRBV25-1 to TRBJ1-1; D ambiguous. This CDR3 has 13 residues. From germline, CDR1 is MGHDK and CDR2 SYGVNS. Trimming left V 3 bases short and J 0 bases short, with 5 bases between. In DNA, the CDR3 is TGTGCCAGCAGTGAGTCCATGAACACTGAAGCTTTCTTT. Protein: CASSESMNTEAFF. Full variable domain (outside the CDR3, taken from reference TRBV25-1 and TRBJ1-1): EADIYQTPRYLVIGTGKKITLECSQTMGHDKMYWYQQDPGMELHLIHYSYGVNSTEKGDLSSESTVSRIRTEHFPLTLESARPSHTSQYLCASSESMNTEAFFGQGTRLTVV.

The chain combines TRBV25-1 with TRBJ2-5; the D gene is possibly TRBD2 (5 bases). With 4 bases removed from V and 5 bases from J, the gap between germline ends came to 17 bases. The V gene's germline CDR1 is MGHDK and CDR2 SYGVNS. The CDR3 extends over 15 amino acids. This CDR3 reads CASSAEGRRSETQYF. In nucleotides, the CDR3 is TGTGCCAGCAGTGCCGAGGGTCGCCGGTCGGAGACCCAGTACTTC.